These 5 T cell receptor beta chains were sequenced from one sample in a study of blood T cell repertoires in COVID-19. Data came from immunoSEQ multiplex PCR; TCRdb stores just in-frame clones and leaves some out. The table has around 300,000 clones, about 90% seen once. Specimen: PBMCs or T cells enriched from blood (not recorded which). These receptors were taken from a young woman with acute COVID-19.

The chain carries TRBV10-3 and TRBJ2-1; 10 nucleotides line up with TRBD2. The CDR3 is 17 residues long. V was pared by 2 bases and J by 2 bases, with 6 bases of the junction left unmatched. Per the germline V gene, CDR1 is ENHRY and CDR2 is SYGVKD. The CDR3 sequence is CAISEASGSPPYNEQFF. Here the CDR3 DNA reads TGTGCCATCAGTGAGGCTAGCGGGAGTCCTCCCTACAATGAGCAGTTCTTC.

This chain connects TRBV6-4 to TRBJ2-1, with TRBD2 matching 7 bases. With V trimmed by 6 bases and J by 3 bases, 11 bases remained unmatched. The CDR3 spans 16 residues. Germline-derived CDR1 and CDR2 are MRHNA and SNTAGT. Here the CDR3 reads CASSPRGTSDYNEQFF. The CDR3 DNA reads as TGTGCCAGCAGCCCCCGGGGTACTAGCGACTACAATGAGCAGTTCTTC.

The V and J genes are TRBV7-9 and TRBJ1-4; TRBD1 matches 9 bases. The CDR3 totals 14 residues. Trimming took 5 bases from V and 8 from J; bases not matched to a gene: 6. Germline V CDR1 and CDR2: SEHNR, FQNEAQ (reference sequence). CDR3 nucleotides: TGTGCCAGCAGCCCACAGGGGGCAGGAGAAAAACTGTTTTTT. Its translation: CASSPQGAGEKLFF.

This clone was detected only once. The V and J genes are TRBV12-5 and TRBJ2-7; the D gene is possibly TRBD2 (6 bases). Germline V lookup: CDR1 LGHNT, CDR2 FRNRAP. V lost 2 bases, J lost 1 base, and 21 bases lay in between. The CDR3 loop spans 18 amino acids. The CDR3 DNA sequence: TGTGCTAGTGGTTTGAAAGCGGGTGCTTCCCCCATTTCCTACGAGCAGTACTTC. Its translation is CASGLKAGASPISYEQYF.

The chain has TRBV7-2 and TRBJ2-3, with 9 bases identical to TRBD2. Germline CDR1 reads SGHTA; CDR2 reads FQGNSA. The CDR3 is made up of 16 amino acids. Trimming removed 2 bases from V and 4 bases from J; junction bases left unmatched: 7. The chain's CDR3 is CASSLQGGRVADTQYF. CDR3 DNA sequence: TGTGCCAGCAGCTTACAAGGCGGGAGGGTGGCAGATACGCAGTATTTT.